The present T cell receptor (beta chain) was sequenced within a study of blood T cell repertoires in COVID-19 (dated by TCRdb to 2019 to 2021). About the full investigation: Samples from collaborators originated in the United States, Italy and Spain and spanned both the acute and convalescent phases of COVID-19. The prospective study material was composed of cDNA or gDNA derived from T cells, B-cell-depleted T cells, or PBMCs. Deeply sampled blood TCRbeta repertoires from subjects exposed to, actively infected with, or recovered from COVID-19 were included in the dataset. A freely available public database, intended as a resource for researchers studying the immune response to SARS-CoV-2, is where the repertoires were released. The samples were drawn from two sources: the first 160 participants of the ongoing ImmuneRACE study, and 950 to 1,500 subjects contributed by 6 global collaborators. Nearly every sample came with metadata listing a de-identified subject ID, COVID-19 status, age in years and sex. HLA class I and class II types, where available, came from metadata supplied by the sample provider rather than from assay-based typing.

Whole blood was collected in K2EDTA tubes by collaborating institutions according to the institutions' own protocols. Collaborator samples were shipped for TCRbeta analysis as frozen whole blood, isolated PBMCs, or DNA extracted from either sample type. TCRbeta CDR3 regions were amplified from genomic DNA by means of the immunoSEQ Assay, a bias-controlled multiplex PCR. In the paper's pipeline: The number of nucleated cells in each sample was estimated from the amplification of reference gene primers within the assay. Sequence reads were collapsed and filtered to measure the absolute abundance of every unique TCRbeta CDR3 rearrangement. For each sample, productive Simpson clonality was calculated as the square root of Simpson's diversity index over productive rearrangements. The immuneACCESS repertoire file appears here via TCRdb, limited to in-frame rearrangements. These files lack a portion of the clones; in checked studies, under half of the deficit traces to unresolved V genes, and the cause of the others is not known. V, J and clone size are taken as reported in that table, and D and trimming were inferred from the DNA itself. The sample has roughly 230,000 clones on record, around four fifths of them singletons. The ten largest clonotypes hold 5% to 8% of the sample.

In regard to this clone: Its antigen is not yet known. No qualities accompany the bases; no much larger clone lies one base away.

Overall results and qualifications from the work: The quantity of clinical and demographic metadata differed by source and by participant and was supplied without curation.

For this chain, trimming is 4 bases at the V end and 1 base at the J end, and the number of junction bases without a gene match is 7. CDR1 MNHNS and CDR2 SASEGT were looked up in the germline V gene. Its CDR3 holds 16 amino acids, cysteine through phenylalanine. Only CDR3 DNA is held: 48 bases, read in frame from base 1. This TCR was sampled from a woman between 55 and 75 years old with active or convalescent COVID-19. The sequencing sample was made of peripheral blood. The sequence is built from TRBV6-1 and TRBJ2-3; 8 junctional bases match TRBD2. The CDR3 loop reads CASSAGGGRGTDTQYF. The nucleotides are TGTGCCAGCAGTGCCGGCGGGGGGCGCGGCACAGATACGCAGTATTTT.